Sequencing of this TCR beta chain was carried out in a study of T cells in Graves' hyperthyroidism and ophthalmopathy. General observations from the study: A 13 V-J signature model discriminated ophthalmopathy versus stable hyperthyroidism.

Ophthalmopathy patients all had a Clinical Activity Score of at least 3, a NOSPECS grade of at least 4 and disease under 3 months old. Based on clinical symptoms, serum thyroxine and TRAb, thyroid ultrasound and orbital computed tomography, diagnoses were reached. CDR3 length: 14 residues. Germline CDR1 and CDR2: SGHDT and YYEEEE. Between the trimmed V and J ends, which lost 3 bases and 10 bases, there was a span of 17 bases. The CDR3 regions of TCR beta were amplified from RNA transcripts. TCR CDR3 underwent first-round RT-PCR with the HTBI primer set. TCRdb re-called the multiplex PCR reads with MiXCR, one entry per CDR3 protein. The sample carries 600,000 to 650,000 distinct CDR3 sequences, about a fifth recorded once. There are a few counts of this clonotype. Its antigen is not identified.

The sequence derives from a man in his thirties or forties with Graves' ophthalmopathy. The sample comprised blood. The chain has TRBV5-6 and TRBJ2-1; possibly TRBD1 for D (6 bases). Written as DNA, the CDR3 is TGTGCCAGCAGCTCTGGTTCCCAGGGGTTCGAGCAGTTCTTC. Translated, it gives CASSSGSQGFEQFF. Variable domain in full (rest from reference TRBV5-6 and TRBJ2-1): DAGVTQSPTHLIKTRGQQVTLRCSPKSGHDTVSWYQQALGQGPQFIFQYYEEEERQRGNFPDRFSGHQFPNYSSELNVNALLLGDSALYLCASSSGSQGFEQFFGPGTRLTVL.